This TCR beta chain was found in a study of cytomegalovirus exposure and HLA in healthy donors. On the study more broadly: From HLA-typed donors, an early data release held some 80 million unique TCRs. Whole-study findings and limits: As a later analysis showed, a missense DCLRE1C variant was linked to trimming of TCR beta V- and J-genes.

Use of 60 Vbeta and 13 Jbeta primers characterized the PCR. The assay was immunoSEQ multiplex PCR, and TCRdb's table has in-frame clones only and misses some. The sample has over 100,000 clones, approximately 75% seen once. With regard to this clone: Antigen specificity is unknown.

V was clipped by 1 base and J by 5 bases; unmatched bases: 11. CDR3 length: 16 amino acids. Germline assignment: CDR1 SGHRS and CDR2 YFSETQ. The sequencing sample was made of PBMCs. V is TRBV5-1 and J is TRBJ2-5; 7 nucleotides line up with TRBD2. The TCR originated in a man in his forties or fifties in good health and CMV-seropositive. The CDR3 reads CASSLQGNGRLETQYF. The CDR3 DNA reads as TGCGCCAGCAGCTTGCAAGGGAACGGGAGGTTGGAGACCCAGTACTTC.